This T cell receptor (beta chain) was recovered during a study of OX40 agonist ivuxolimab in advanced cancers. Background for the entire study: Ivuxolimab, which targeted the costimulatory receptor OX40 (CD134), was an agonistic, fully human IgG2 monoclonal antibody. A male proportion of around 83% and a mean age of roughly 58 years, ranging from 23 to 79, were recorded for the dose-escalation cohort. Prior anti-PD-1, anti-PD-L1 or anti-CTLA-4 therapy was permitted, and checkpoint inhibitors had been received by about 36% of dose-escalation patients. Intravenous ivuxolimab was administered to patients every 2 weeks at six dose levels: 0.01, 0.1, 0.3, 1.5, 3 and 10 mg/kg. Among the roughly 50 dose-escalation patients, some 19 had hepatocellular carcinoma, about 15 melanoma, 9 renal cell carcinoma and 9 head and neck cancer. Peripheral TCRbeta sequencing aimed to test whether ivuxolimab altered TCR sequence diversity and caused clonal T-cell expansion. Three dose-escalation patients achieved partial responses, one with hepatocellular carcinoma and two with cutaneous melanoma. The monotherapy dose-escalation portion (N of about 57 patients) of the phase I ivuxolimab trial is reported in the paper. Broad study findings and their caveats: At doses from 0.1 to 3.0 mg/kg, clonal expansion was seen in both CD4+ and CD8+ blood T cells between baseline and week 6. Low levels of normalized T-cell clonal expansion were also seen in some patients who did not respond. The antigen specificity of the clonally expanded peripheral T cells was not determined. After ivuxolimab, more expanded clones were found on average in CD8+ T cells than in CD4+ T cells. In the 0.1-3.0 mg/kg groups, partial responders had among the lowest normalized peripheral clonal expansion, particularly in CD8+ T cells.

This clone has a single count. Its cognate antigen has yet to be identified. Base qualities were left out, and no much larger clone turns up one base away. Patients with a history of autoimmune disease or receiving systemic immunosuppression were excluded from the trial. Peripheral blood for TCR sequencing was collected from all dose cohorts at baseline, on cycle 4 day 1, and on cycle 7 day 1. Samples came from an open-label, multicenter, first-in-human phase I dose-escalation trial of ivuxolimab. Adults with locally advanced or metastatic melanoma, renal cell, hepatocellular, or head and neck squamous cell carcinoma were enrolled in the trial. Before TCR sequencing, CD4+ T cells and CD8+ T cells were sorted from peripheral blood as separate populations. For sequencing of the TCRbeta CDR3 region, genomic DNA was extracted from the sorted cells. The immunoSEQ Assay was used to sequence the TCRbeta CDR3 regions. The table was pulled from immuneACCESS by TCRdb, which kept in-frame rearrangements only. Such tables lose some clones; where checked, under half of the loss comes from unresolved V genes, and the rest has no known cause. A total of about 70,000 clones appear in this sample, 88% of them only once. The ten top clones hold 2.5% to 3% of the sample.

The input for sequencing was CD4+ or CD8+ T cells sorted from blood, taken in a trial of the OX40 agonist ivuxolimab. The TCR was taken from an adult with an advanced solid tumor such as melanoma, head and neck, liver or kidney cancer.

CDR3 protein: CASSWIWTSGPRELFF. In nucleotide form, the sequence is TGTGCCAGCAGCTGGATCTGGACTAGCGGACCCCGGGAGCTGTTTTTT. The chain was built from TRBV11-3 and TRBJ2-2, and TRBD2 aligns with 10 junction nucleotides. From cysteine to phenylalanine, the CDR3 is 16 amino acids long. Of the read, only the CDR3 DNA is kept; its 48 bases are in frame from base 1. Relative to germline, V is missing 4 bases and J is missing 9 bases, with 11 bases of the junction outside any gene match. The CDR1 and CDR2 encoded by the germline V gene are SGHNT and YENEEA. Reference TRBV11-3 and TRBJ2-2 genes cover what lies past the CDR3, so the full variable domain is EAGVVQSPRYKIIEKKQPVAFWCNPISGHNTLYWYLQNLGQGPELLIRYENEEAVDDSQLPKDRFSAERLKGVDSTLKIQPAELGDSAVYLCASSWIWTSGPRELFFGEGSRLTVL.